The clone carrying this TCR beta chain appeared a few times. Antigen specificity is unknown. A J-beta primer mix and a sample-barcoded 5' primer were used in a second PCR of about 7 to 12 cycles. Each CDR3 protein gets one entry after TCRdb re-called the 5' RACE reads with MiXCR. Counted here are hundreds of thousands of distinct CDR3 sequences, about 51% occurring once; the ten biggest clones make up about 13%. The data derive from a study of blood T cells in healthy people across ages. Study-wide results and caveats: When set beside aged donors, long-lived donors presented more naive CD4+ cells and higher diversity. Age showed a roughly linear inverse relationship with TCR beta diversity per million T cells.

The CDR3 sequence is 16 residues long. Germline CDR1 is SGHRS and CDR2 is YFSETQ. The V gene lost 0 bases and the J gene lost 7 bases, with 20 bases spanning the gap. The J gene is TRBJ2-7, the V gene TRBV5-1, with TRBD1 as a possible D gene (5 bases). The receptor was derived from a woman aged 80 or over in good health. Sequenced input: blood. In nucleotides, the CDR3 is TGCGCCAGCAGCTTGGACAGGCCGAGCTCTTACAATGAGCAGTACTTC. This codes for CASSLDRPSSYNEQYF.